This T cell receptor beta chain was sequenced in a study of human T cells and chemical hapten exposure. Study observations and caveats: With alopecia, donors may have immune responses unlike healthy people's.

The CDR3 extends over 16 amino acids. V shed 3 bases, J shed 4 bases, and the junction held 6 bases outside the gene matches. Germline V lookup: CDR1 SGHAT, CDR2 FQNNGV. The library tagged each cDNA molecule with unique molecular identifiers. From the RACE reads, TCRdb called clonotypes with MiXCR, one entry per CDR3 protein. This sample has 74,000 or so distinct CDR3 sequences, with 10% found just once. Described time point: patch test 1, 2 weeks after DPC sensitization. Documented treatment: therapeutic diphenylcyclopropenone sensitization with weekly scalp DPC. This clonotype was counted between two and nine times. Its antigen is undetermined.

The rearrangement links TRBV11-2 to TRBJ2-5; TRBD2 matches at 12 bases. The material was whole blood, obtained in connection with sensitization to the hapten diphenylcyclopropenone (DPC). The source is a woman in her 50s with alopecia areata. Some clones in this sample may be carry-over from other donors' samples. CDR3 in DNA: TGTGCCAGCAGCTTCCTAGCGGGAGGGCTGGCAGAGACCCAGTACTTC. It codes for CASSFLAGGLAETQYF.